Here is one T cell receptor (beta chain) with its context. Profiled with immunoSEQ multiplex PCR; TCRdb holds only in-frame clones, not every one. The sample carries a few hundred thousand clones, 75% to 90% recorded once. This CDR3 has 16 residues. With 7 bases clipped from V and 1 base from J, the junction kept 9 bases outside the gene matches. The germline CDR1 and CDR2 sequences are MNHNY and SVGAGI (reference sequence). The sample comes from a study of blood T cell repertoires in COVID-19. The TCR originated in a woman in her 70s with acute or convalescent COVID-19. Sequencing used peripheral blood. The chain joins TRBV6-6 to TRBJ1-5; 8 nucleotides align to TRBD1. The CDR3 region is CASTNGQGISNQPQHF. CDR3 DNA: TGTGCCAGCACCAATGGACAGGGAATAAGCAATCAGCCCCAGCATTTT.